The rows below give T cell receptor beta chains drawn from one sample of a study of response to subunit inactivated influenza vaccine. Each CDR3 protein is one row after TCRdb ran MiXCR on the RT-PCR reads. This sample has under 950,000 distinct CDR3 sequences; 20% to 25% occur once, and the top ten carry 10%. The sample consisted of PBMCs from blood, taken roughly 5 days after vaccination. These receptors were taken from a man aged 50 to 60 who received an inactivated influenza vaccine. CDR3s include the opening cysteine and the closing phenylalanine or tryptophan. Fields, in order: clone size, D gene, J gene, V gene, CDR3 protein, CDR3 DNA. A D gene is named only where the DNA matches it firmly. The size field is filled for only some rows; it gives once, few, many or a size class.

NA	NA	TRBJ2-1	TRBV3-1	CASSQVSPGEQFF	TGTGCCAGCAGCCAAGTTTCACCGGGGGAGCAGTTCTTC
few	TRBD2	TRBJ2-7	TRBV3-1	CASEGLAGSYEQYF	TGTGCCAGCGAAGGACTAGCGGGATCCTACGAGCAGTACTTC
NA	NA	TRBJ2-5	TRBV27	CASNPWPSKNTQYF	TGTGCCAGCAACCCTTGGCCTAGTAAGAACACCCAGTACTTC
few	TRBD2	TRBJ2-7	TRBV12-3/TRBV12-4	CASSGTSGRLDEQYF	TGTGCCAGCAGTGGGACTAGCGGGAGACTTGACGAGCAGTACTTC
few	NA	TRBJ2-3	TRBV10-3	CAIRDDQAGDTQYF	TGTGCCATCAGGGATGATCAAGCGGGAGATACGCAGTATTTT
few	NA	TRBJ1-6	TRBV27	CASSPRRDTYNSPLHF	TGTGCCAGCAGTCCAAGACGGGACACATATAATTCACCCCTCCACTTT
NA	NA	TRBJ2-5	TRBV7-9	CASSRNRDGQTQYF	TGTGCCAGCAGCAGAAACAGGGATGGGCAGACCCAGTACTTC
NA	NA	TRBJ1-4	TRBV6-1	CASRERHPNEKLFF	TGTGCCAGCAGGGAAAGACACCCTAATGAAAAACTGTTTTTT
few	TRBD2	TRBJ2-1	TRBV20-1	CSASPRLAGVRDEQFF	TGCAGTGCTAGTCCCCGACTAGCGGGGGTTAGGGATGAGCAGTTCTTC
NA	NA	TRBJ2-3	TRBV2	CASEGTVPTDTQYF	TGTGCCAGCGAAGGGACTGTTCCCACAGATACGCAGTATTTT
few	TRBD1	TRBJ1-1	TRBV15	CATSRETGVEAFF	TGTGCCACCAGCAGAGAGACAGGGGTTGAAGCTTTCTTT
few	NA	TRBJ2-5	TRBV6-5	CASSSPSVGTQYF	TGTGCCAGCAGTTCCCCCTCGGTTGGGACCCAGTACTTC
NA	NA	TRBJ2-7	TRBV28	CASSFPLSGYGYEQYF	TGTGCCAGCAGTTTCCCATTAAGCGGGTACGGCTACGAGCAGTACTTC
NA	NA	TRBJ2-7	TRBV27	CASSPLGGSGGFYEQYF	TGTGCCAGCAGCCCCTTGGGGGGTTCAGGGGGATTCTACGAGCAGTACTTC
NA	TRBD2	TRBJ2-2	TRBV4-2	CASSQLAGGYTGELFF	TGTGCCAGCAGCCAACTAGCGGGAGGGTATACCGGGGAGCTGTTTTTT
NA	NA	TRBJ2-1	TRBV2	CASTRLPSYNEQFF	TGTGCCAGCACCAGACTCCCCTCCTACAATGAGCAGTTCTTC
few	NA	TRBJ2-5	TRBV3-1	CASSQVPSAETQYF	TGTGCCAGCAGCCAAGTCCCAAGCGCAGAGACCCAGTACTTC
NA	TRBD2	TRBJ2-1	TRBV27	CASSFLGGGAGNEQFF	TGTGCCAGCAGTTTTCTAGGCGGGGGGGCCGGGAATGAGCAGTTCTTC
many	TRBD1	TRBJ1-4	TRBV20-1	CSALTGPREKLFF	TGCAGTGCCCTGACAGGGCCGCGTGAAAAACTGTTTTTT
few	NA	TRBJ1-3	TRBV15	CATSRAEGSFGNTIYF	TGTGCCACCAGCAGAGCGGAGGGGTCGTTTGGAAACACCATATATTTT
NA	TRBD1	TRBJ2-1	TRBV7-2	CASSLDRGQGNEQFF	TGTGCCAGCAGCTTAGACAGGGGGCAAGGAAATGAGCAGTTCTTC
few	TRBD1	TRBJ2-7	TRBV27	CASSPGTGQTYEQYF	TGTGCCAGCAGTCCTGGGACAGGGCAAACCTACGAGCAGTACTTC